This TCR beta chain stems from a study of T cell responses to AZD1222 COVID-19 vaccine. Study findings and constraints: White British ancestry dominated among donors, who included more females, and clonal diversity was possibly underestimated. It was only a handful of AZD1222 recipients who were seropositive at baseline.

The data were produced by immunoSEQ multiplex PCR, yet TCRdb's version contains in-frame clones alone and is incomplete. The sample contains around 110,000 clones, more than 75% of which appear only once. Germline V CDR1 and CDR2: SGHRS, YFSETQ. The CDR3 extends over 14 amino acids. V dropped 6 bases and J dropped 1 base, with 13 bases sitting between them. About this clone itself: The antigen remains undetermined.

The starting material was peripheral blood, obtained on day 0 of AZD1222 vaccination. This clonotype was obtained from an adult in good health. J is TRBJ2-5 and V is TRBV5-1; D gene uncertain. The CDR3 region is CASIPEKLQETQYF. The CDR3 bases are TGCGCCAGCATCCCGGAGAAGCTCCAAGAGACCCAGTACTTC.